This passage covers 19 T cell receptor beta chains from one sample sequenced in a study of blood T cell repertoires in COVID-19. TCRdb's table, derived via immunoSEQ multiplex PCR, lists solely in-frame clones and lacks some. Here the sample spans around 330,000 clones, roughly 85% being singletons. The sequenced sample was PBMCs or T cells enriched from blood (not recorded which). Source of these receptors: a woman younger than 45 who had been exposed to COVID-19.

The chain carries TRBV5-4 and TRBJ2-5, with 8 bases lining up with TRBD2. Germline lookup yields CDR1 SGHNT and CDR2 YYREEE (reference sequence). Losses at the gene ends were 4 bases for V and 5 bases for J; bases not matched to a gene: 7. The CDR3 is 14 amino acids. The CDR3, as DNA: TGTGCCAGCAGCCGGGGGGGGGCCGGGGAGACCCAGTACTTC. Translation gives CASSRGGAGETQYF.

This chain connects TRBV30 to TRBJ2-3, with 10 bases lining up with TRBD2. Germline trimming cut 0 bases from V and 3 bases from J; bases unmatched to any gene: 3. Germline assignment: CDR1 GTSNPN and CDR2 SVGIG (reference sequence). The CDR3 is 15 residues long. The CDR3 sequence: CAWSVPSGGTDTQYF. CDR3 in DNA: TGTGCCTGGAGTGTACCTAGCGGGGGAACAGATACGCAGTATTTT.

The chain recombines TRBV27 with TRBJ2-1; the match to TRBD2 covers 8 bases. With V trimmed by 7 bases and J by 5 bases, 7 bases remained unmatched. The CDR3 covers 14 residues. Germline CDR1 MNHEY, CDR2 SMNVEV (reference sequence). CDR3 bases: TGTGCCAGCAAAGAACTAGCGGAGAACAATGAGCAGTTCTTC. Amino acids: CASKELAENNEQFF.

This clone was detected a few times. The chain is built from TRBV30 and TRBJ1-1; 7 nucleotides line up with TRBD1. The trim removed 0 bases at V and 0 bases at J, leaving 13 bases unmatched. CDR3 length equals 18 residues. Germline V lookup: CDR1 GTSNPN, CDR2 SVGIG (reference sequence). The CDR3 bases are TGTGCCTGGAGTGTGGGGTGGAGGGGGCGGGTAGTGAACACTGAAGCTTTCTTT. Its protein is CAWSVGWRGRVVNTEAFF. Combining the CDR3 with reference TRBV30 and TRBJ1-1 gives the whole variable domain SQTIHQWPATLVQPVGSPLSLECTVEGTSNPNLYWYRQAAGRGLQLLFYSVGIGQISSEVPQNLSASRPQDRQFILSSKKLLLSDSGFYLCAWSVGWRGRVVNTEAFFGQGTRLTVV.

This chain's CDR3 is CSIRQGAYEQYF. DNA of the CDR3: TGCAGCATTCGACAGGGGGCCTACGAGCAGTACTTC. This rearrangement joins TRBV29-1 to TRBJ2-7; 9 bases agree with TRBD1. V lost 8 bases, J lost 2 bases, and 4 bases stayed unmatched. The CDR3 is 12 amino acids. The germline gives CDR1 SQVTM, CDR2 ANQGSEA.

The V call is TRBV30, the J call TRBJ1-5, with D possibly TRBD1 on 6 matching bases. Germline CDR1 is GTSNPN and CDR2 is SVGIG (reference sequence). V was trimmed by 4 bases and J by 3 bases, leaving 10 bases between them. The CDR3 has 13 amino acids. CDR3 sequence (DNA): TGTGCCTGGAAAGCAGGGGTCAATCAGCCCCAGCATTTT. Its protein product is CAWKAGVNQPQHF.

The table lists this clone with a few counts. This sequence joins TRBV6-2 or TRBV6-3 and TRBJ1-5, with 11 bases lining up with TRBD1. The J segment lost 7 bases and the V segment lost 5 bases, leaving 7 bases of the junction unmatched. Germline loops: CDR1 MNHEY, CDR2 SVGEGT. This CDR3 region has 15 residues. The CDR3 spells CASSPGTGGWQPQHF. The CDR3 region has the DNA TGTGCCAGCAGTCCCGGGACAGGGGGATGGCAGCCCCAGCATTTT.

The chain couples TRBV2 to TRBJ1-2, with 9 bases identical to TRBD1. Germline assignment: CDR1 SNHLY and CDR2 FYNNEI. J gave up 2 bases and V 9 bases, and 4 bases lay outside the gene matches. The CDR3 has 13 amino acids. CDR3 sequence: CASPGTGNYGYTF. CDR3 DNA: TGTGCCAGTCCCGGGACAGGGAACTATGGCTACACCTTC.

This chain links TRBV3-1 (or the pseudogene TRBV3-2) with TRBJ1-2; 8 bases agree with TRBD1. Trimming cost V 4 bases and J 9 bases; bases outside gene matches: 10. CDR3 length: 14 residues. Germline values: CDR1 LGHDT, CDR2 YNNKEL (reference sequence). CDR3 sequence: CASSPTGAPSCYTF. The DNA of the CDR3 is TGTGCCAGCAGCCCGACAGGGGCACCTTCGTGCTACACCTTC.

This clone was observed a single time. The chain is built from TRBV15 and TRBJ2-2; D possibly corresponds to TRBD2 (6 bases). The germline CDR1 and CDR2 sequences are LNHNV and YYDKDF (reference sequence). This CDR3 has 17 amino acids. The germline V and J ends were trimmed by 0 bases and 0 bases, with 11 bases remaining between them. CDR3 DNA: TGTGCCACCAGCAGAGATCTCGGCGGGGCGAACACCGGGGAGCTGTTTTTT. It encodes CATSRDLGGANTGELFF.

The CDR3: CASSRSGTSGSGELFF. CDR3 DNA sequence: TGTGCCAGCAGCCGGAGTGGGACTAGCGGCTCCGGGGAGCTGTTTTTT. The J gene is TRBJ2-2, the V gene TRBV9, with TRBD2 matching over 11 bases. V shed 4 bases and J 6 bases; nucleotides not matched to a gene: 8. This CDR3 is 16 amino acids long. Germline assignment: CDR1 SGDLS and CDR2 YYNGEE.

The chain carries TRBV10-3 and TRBJ2-7; 7 bases are shared with TRBD2. Trimming took 0 bases from V and 0 from J; bases not matched to a gene: 11. This CDR3 spans 18 amino acids. Germline values: CDR1 ENHRY, CDR2 SYGVKD. The CDR3 spells CAISESTRGGSFSYEQYF. Written as DNA, the CDR3 is TGTGCCATCAGTGAGTCGACTCGGGGAGGGTCCTTCTCCTACGAGCAGTACTTC.

The rearrangement uses TRBV3-1 (or the pseudogene TRBV3-2) and TRBJ1-3, with 9 bases matching TRBD1. V shed 4 bases, J shed 4 bases, and the junction held 5 bases outside the gene matches. Germline values: CDR1 LGHDT, CDR2 YNNKEL (reference sequence). The CDR3 length is 15 residues. CDR3 nucleotide sequence: TGTGCCAGCAGCCCACAGGGGGCGGCGGGAAACACCATATATTTT. Its translation is CASSPQGAAGNTIYF.

The chain joins TRBV4-3 to TRBJ1-2; 7 bases agree with TRBD1. V shed 0 bases, J shed 6 bases, and the junction held 13 bases outside the gene matches. The CDR3 extends over 17 amino acids. The germline V gene encodes CDR1 LGHNA and CDR2 YSLEER. The CDR3 DNA reads as TGCGCCAGCAGCCAAGACCAGGGGTTCCAGGGGGGTAATGGCTACACCTTC. Protein product: CASSQDQGFQGGNGYTF.

The CDR3 bases are TGTGCCAGCAGCGTAGGAGCTAGCGGGGGGGCCGTATCCTACAATGAGCAGTTCTTC. Amino acid sequence: CASSVGASGGAVSYNEQFF. The genes are TRBV9 and TRBJ2-1; TRBD2 matches 12 bases. This CDR3 is built from 19 residues. Losses at the gene ends were 0 bases for V and 1 base for J; bases not matched to a gene: 8. Germline loops: CDR1 SGDLS, CDR2 YYNGEE. Using reference TRBV9 and TRBJ2-1 for the parts outside the CDR3, the full variable domain is DSGVTQTPKHLITATGQRVTLRCSPRSGDLSVYWYQQSLDQGLQFLIQYYNGEERAKGNILERFSAQQFPDLHSELNLSSLELGDSALYFCASSVGASGGAVSYNEQFFGPGTRLTVL.

The chain is built from TRBV27 and TRBJ1-2; D ambiguous. V lost 3 bases and J 0 bases, leaving 5 bases between the germline ends. Germline assignment: CDR1 MNHEY and CDR2 SMNVEV (reference sequence). The CDR3 runs 13 residues. In DNA form, the CDR3 reads TGTGCCAGCAGTTTCGGGGCTAACTATGGCTACACCTTC. This translates into CASSFGANYGYTF.

This chain connects TRBV2 to TRBJ2-7, with 10 bases aligning to TRBD2. The length of the CDR3 is 14 residues. Germline V gene lookup returns CDR1 SNHLY and CDR2 FYNNEI. Germline trimming cut 8 bases from V and 4 bases from J; bases unmatched to any gene: 8. Written as DNA, the CDR3 is TGTGCCAGCCTCAAGCGGGAGGGTTTTTACGAGCAGTACTTC. Its protein is CASLKREGFYEQYF. Complete variable domain (other parts from reference TRBV2 and TRBJ2-7): EPEVTQTPSHQVTQMGQEVILRCVPISNHLYFYWYRQILGQKVEFLVSFYNNEISEKSEIFDDQFSVERPDGSNFTLKIRSTKLEDSAMYFCASLKREGFYEQYFGPGTRLTVT.

This chain connects TRBV7-2 to TRBJ2-1, with 7 bases that match TRBD2. The J segment lost 5 bases and the V segment lost 1 base, leaving 5 bases of the junction unmatched. The CDR3 has 15 amino acids. Germline CDR1 and CDR2: SGHTA and FQGNSA. The CDR3 loop is CASSLDLAVHNEQFF. DNA for the CDR3: TGTGCCAGCAGCTTAGATCTAGCGGTCCACAATGAGCAGTTCTTC. Full variable domain (missing parts from reference TRBV7-2 and TRBJ2-1): GAGVSQSPSNKVTEKGKDVELRCDPISGHTALYWYRQSLGQGLEFLIYFQGNSAPDKSGLPSDRFSAERTGGSVSTLTIQRTQQEDSAVYLCASSLDLAVHNEQFFGPGTRLTVL.

The J gene is TRBJ1-6, the V gene TRBV6-4, with unresolved D. The V end lost 0 bases, the J end lost 2 bases, and 14 bases lay between the germline ends. Germline V gives CDR1 MRHNA, CDR2 SNTAGT. The length of the CDR3 is 18 residues. This CDR3 reads CASSDSARLTTYNSPLHF. In nucleotides, the CDR3 is TGTGCCAGCAGTGACTCTGCCAGGCTAACCACCTATAATTCACCCCTCCACTTT.